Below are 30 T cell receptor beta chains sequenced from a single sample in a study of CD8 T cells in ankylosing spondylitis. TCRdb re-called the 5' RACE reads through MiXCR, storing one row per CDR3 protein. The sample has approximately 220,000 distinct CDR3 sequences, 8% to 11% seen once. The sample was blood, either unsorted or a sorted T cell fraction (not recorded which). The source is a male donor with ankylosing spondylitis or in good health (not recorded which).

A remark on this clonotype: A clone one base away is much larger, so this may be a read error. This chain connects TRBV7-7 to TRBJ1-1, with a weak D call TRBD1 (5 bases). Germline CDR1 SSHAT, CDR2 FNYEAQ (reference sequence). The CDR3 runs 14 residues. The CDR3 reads CASSPFGASTEAFF. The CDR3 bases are TGTGCTAGCAGCCCCTTCGGGGCGAGCACTGAAGCTTTCTTT.

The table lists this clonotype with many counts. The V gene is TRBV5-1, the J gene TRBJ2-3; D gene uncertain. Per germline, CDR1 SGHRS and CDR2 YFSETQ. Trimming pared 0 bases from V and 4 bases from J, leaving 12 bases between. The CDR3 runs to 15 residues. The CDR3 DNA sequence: TGCGCCAGCAGCTTGGCCTCGGATCCGGCAGATACGCAGTATTTT. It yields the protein CASSLASDPADTQYF.

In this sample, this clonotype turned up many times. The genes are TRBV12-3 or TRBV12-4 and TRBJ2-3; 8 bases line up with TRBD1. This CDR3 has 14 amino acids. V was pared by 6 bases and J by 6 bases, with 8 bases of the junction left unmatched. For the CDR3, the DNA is TGTGCCAGCAGCCGGACAGGGTTTTTGGATACGCAGTATTTT. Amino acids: CASSRTGFLDTQYF.

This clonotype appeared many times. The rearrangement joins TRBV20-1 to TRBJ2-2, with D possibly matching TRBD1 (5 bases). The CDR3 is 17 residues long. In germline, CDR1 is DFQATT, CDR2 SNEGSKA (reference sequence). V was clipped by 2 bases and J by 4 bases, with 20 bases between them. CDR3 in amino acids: CSARSRDTIKLTGELFF. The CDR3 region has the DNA TGCAGTGCTAGATCCAGGGATACCATCAAACTCACCGGGGAGCTGTTTTTT.

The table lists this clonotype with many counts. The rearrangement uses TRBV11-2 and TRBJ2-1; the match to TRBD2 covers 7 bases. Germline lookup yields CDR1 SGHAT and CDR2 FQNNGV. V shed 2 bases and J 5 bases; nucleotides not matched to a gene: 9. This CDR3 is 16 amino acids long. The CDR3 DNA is TGTGCCAGCAGCTTATCCCGGGCTAGCGGCGACAATGAGCAGTTCTTC. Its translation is CASSLSRASGDNEQFF. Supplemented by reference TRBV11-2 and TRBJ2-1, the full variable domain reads EAGVAQSPRYKIIEKRQSVAFWCNPISGHATLYWYQQILGQGPKLLIQFQNNGVVDDSQLPKDRFSAERLKGVDSTLKIQPAKLEDSAVYLCASSLSRASGDNEQFFGPGTRLTVL.

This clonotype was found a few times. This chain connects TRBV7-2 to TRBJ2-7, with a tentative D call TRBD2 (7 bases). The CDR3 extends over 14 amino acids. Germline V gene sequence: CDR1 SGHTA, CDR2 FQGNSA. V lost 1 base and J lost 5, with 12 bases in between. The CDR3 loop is CASSLVGGENEQYF. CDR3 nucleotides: TGTGCCAGCAGCTTAGTAGGGGGGGAGAACGAGCAGTACTTC.

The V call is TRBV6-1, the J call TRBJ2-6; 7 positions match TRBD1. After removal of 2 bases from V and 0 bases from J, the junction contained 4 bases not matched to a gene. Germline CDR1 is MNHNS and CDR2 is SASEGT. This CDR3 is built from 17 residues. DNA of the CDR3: TGTGCCAGCAGTGAAAGGGGGCAGAACTCTGGGGCCAACGTCCTGACTTTC. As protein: CASSERGQNSGANVLTF.

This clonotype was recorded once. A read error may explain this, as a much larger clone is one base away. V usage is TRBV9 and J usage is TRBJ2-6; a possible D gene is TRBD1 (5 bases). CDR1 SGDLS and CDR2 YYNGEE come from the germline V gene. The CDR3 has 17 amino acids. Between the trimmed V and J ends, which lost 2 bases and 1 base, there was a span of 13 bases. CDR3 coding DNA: TGTGCCAGCAGCGTTAAAGGGGCGGTTTCTGGGGCCAACGTCCTGACTTTC. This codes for CASSVKGAVSGANVLTF.

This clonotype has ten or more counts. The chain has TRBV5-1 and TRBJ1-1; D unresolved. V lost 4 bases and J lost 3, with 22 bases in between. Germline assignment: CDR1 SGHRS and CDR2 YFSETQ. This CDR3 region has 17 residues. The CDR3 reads CASSPSYGSEVHTEAFF. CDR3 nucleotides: TGCGCCAGCAGCCCCTCTTACGGGAGTGAGGTCCACACTGAAGCTTTCTTT.

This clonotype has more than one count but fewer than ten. This CDR3 reads CASSTGTGPTEQYF. Written as DNA, the CDR3 is TGTGCCAGCAGTACCGGGACAGGCCCTACGGAGCAGTACTTC. The chain uses TRBV12-3 or TRBV12-4 and TRBJ2-7; 8 bases align to TRBD1. The CDR3 spans 14 residues. The junction had 10 bases not matched to a gene; V was cut back by 5 bases and J by 7 bases.

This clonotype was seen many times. CDR3 sequence (DNA): TGCAGTGCTAGAGATTCGGCAGGGCGTCGTAATCAGCCCCAGCATTTT. It specifies CSARDSAGRRNQPQHF. V usage is TRBV20-1 and J usage is TRBJ1-5, with a tentative D call TRBD1 (5 bases). Trimming cost V 0 bases and J 4 bases, with 16 bases left between them. Germline assignment: CDR1 DFQATT and CDR2 SNEGSKA (reference sequence). This CDR3 spans 16 amino acids.

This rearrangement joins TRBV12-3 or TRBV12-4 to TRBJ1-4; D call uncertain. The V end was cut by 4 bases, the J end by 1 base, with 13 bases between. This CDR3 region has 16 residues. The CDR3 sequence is CASSYRPEGTNEKLFF. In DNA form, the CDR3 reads TGTGCCAGCAGTTATCGTCCAGAGGGAACTAATGAAAAACTGTTTTTT.

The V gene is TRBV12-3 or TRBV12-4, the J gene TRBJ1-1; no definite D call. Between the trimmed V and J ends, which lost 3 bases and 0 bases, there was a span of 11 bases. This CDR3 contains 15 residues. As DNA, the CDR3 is TGTGCCAGCAGTTTGAATGCACTATTGAACACTGAAGCTTTCTTT. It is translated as CASSLNALLNTEAFF.

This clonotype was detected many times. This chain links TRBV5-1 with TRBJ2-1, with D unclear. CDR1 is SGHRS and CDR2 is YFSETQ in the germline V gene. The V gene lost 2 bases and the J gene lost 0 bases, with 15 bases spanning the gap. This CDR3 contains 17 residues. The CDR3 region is CASSFPSSLISYNEQFF. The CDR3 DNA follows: TGCGCCAGCAGCTTCCCCTCGTCACTGATCTCCTACAATGAGCAGTTCTTC.

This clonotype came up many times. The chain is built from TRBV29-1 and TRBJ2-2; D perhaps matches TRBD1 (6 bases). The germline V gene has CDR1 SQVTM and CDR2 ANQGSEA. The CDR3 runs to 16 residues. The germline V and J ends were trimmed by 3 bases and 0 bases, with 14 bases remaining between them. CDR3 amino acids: CSVETTGSANTGELFF. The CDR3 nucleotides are TGCAGCGTTGAGACCACAGGGTCAGCGAACACCGGGGAGCTGTTTTTT.

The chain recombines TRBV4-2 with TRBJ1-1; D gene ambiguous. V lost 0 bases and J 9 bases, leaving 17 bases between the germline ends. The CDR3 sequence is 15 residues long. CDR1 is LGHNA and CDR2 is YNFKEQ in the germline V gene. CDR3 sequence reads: CASSQDPSSISKAFF. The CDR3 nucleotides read TGTGCCAGCAGCCAAGACCCATCGTCCATCAGCAAAGCTTTCTTT.

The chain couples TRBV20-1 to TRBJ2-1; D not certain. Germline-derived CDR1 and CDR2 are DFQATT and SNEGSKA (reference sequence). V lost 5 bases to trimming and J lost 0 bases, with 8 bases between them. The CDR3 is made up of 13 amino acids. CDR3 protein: CSAPTSSYNEQFF. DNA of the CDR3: TGCAGTGCTCCGACGAGCTCCTACAATGAGCAGTTCTTC.

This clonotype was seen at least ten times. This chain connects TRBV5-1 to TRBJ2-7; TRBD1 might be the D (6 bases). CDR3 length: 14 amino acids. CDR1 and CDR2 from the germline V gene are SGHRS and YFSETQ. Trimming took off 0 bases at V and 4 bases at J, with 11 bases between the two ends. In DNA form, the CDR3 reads TGCGCCAGCAGCTTGGTACAGGGTCAATACGAGCAGTACTTC. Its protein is CASSLVQGQYEQYF.

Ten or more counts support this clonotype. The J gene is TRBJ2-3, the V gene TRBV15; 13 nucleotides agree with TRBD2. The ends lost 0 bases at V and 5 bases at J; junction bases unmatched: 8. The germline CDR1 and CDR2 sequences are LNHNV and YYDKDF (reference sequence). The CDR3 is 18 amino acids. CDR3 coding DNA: TGTGCCACCAGCAGAGATAGGACGACTAGCGGGGGGAAAGATACGCAGTATTTT. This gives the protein CATSRDRTTSGGKDTQYF.

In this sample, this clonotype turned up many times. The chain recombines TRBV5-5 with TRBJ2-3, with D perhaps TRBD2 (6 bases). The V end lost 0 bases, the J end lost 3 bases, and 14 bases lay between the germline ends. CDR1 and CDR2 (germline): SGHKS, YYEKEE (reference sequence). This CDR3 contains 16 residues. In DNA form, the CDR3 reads TGTGCCAGCAGCTTGGGAGTGACTAGAGAGACAGATACGCAGTATTTT. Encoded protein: CASSLGVTRETDTQYF. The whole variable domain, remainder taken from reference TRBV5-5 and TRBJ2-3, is DAGVTQSPTHLIKTRGQQVTLRCSPISGHKSVSWYQQVLGQGPQFIFQYYEKEERGRGNFPDRFSARQFPNYSSELNVNALLLGDSALYLCASSLGVTRETDTQYFGPGTRLTVL.

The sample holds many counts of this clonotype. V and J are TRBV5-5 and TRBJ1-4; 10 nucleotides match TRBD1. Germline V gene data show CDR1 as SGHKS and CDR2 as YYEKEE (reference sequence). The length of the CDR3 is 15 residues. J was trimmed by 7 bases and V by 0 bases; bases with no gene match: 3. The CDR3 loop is CASSLEGTGAEKLFF. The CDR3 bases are TGTGCCAGCAGCTTGGAAGGGACAGGGGCTGAAAAACTGTTTTTT.

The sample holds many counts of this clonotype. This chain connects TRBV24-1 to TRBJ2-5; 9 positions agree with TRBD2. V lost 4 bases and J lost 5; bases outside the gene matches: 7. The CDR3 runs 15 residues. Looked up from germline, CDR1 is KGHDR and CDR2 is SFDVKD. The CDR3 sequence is CATSDRGGAGETQYF. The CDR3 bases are TGTGCCACCAGTGACCGCGGGGGGGCCGGGGAGACCCAGTACTTC.

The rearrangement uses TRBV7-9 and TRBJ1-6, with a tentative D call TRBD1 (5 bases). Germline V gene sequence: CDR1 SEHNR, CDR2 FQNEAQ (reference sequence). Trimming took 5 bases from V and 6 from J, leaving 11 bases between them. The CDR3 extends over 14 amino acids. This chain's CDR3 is CASSQDRSNSPLHF. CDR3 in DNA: TGTGCCAGCAGCCAAGACAGAAGTAATTCACCCCTCCACTTT.

The CDR3 reads CAISDPAVATNEKLFF. The CDR3 coding sequence is TGTGCCATCAGTGACCCAGCTGTGGCAACTAATGAAAAACTGTTTTTT. The chain joins TRBV10-3 to TRBJ1-4; D gene ambiguous. The CDR3 contains 16 residues. V shed 3 bases and J shed 0 bases, with 11 bases lying between them. Per the germline V gene, CDR1 is ENHRY and CDR2 is SYGVKD.

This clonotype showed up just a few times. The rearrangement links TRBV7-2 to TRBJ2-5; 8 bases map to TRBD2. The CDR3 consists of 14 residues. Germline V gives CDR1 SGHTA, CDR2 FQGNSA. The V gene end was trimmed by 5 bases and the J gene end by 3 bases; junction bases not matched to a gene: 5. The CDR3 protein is CASSVSGAEETQYF. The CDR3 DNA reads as TGTGCCAGCAGCGTTAGCGGGGCGGAAGAGACCCAGTACTTC.

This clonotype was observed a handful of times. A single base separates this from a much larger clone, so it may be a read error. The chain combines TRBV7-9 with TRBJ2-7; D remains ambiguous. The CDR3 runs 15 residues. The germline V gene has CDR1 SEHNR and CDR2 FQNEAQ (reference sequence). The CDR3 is CTSSPGSPSLDEQYF. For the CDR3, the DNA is TGTACCAGCAGCCCCGGGTCCCCCTCCCTAGACGAGCAGTACTTC.

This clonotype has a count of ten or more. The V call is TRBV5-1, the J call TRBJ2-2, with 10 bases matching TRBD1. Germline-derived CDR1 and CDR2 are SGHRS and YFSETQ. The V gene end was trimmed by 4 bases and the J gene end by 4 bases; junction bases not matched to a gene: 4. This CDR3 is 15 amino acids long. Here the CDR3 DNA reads TGCGCCAGCAGCACGGGACAGGGGAGCACCGGGGAGCTGTTTTTT. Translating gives CASSTGQGSTGELFF.

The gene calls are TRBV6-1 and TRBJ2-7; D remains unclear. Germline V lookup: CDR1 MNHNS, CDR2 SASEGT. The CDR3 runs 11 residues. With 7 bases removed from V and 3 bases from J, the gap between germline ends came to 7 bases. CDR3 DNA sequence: TGTGCCAGCAATGTCCTCTACGAGCAGTACTTC. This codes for CASNVLYEQYF.

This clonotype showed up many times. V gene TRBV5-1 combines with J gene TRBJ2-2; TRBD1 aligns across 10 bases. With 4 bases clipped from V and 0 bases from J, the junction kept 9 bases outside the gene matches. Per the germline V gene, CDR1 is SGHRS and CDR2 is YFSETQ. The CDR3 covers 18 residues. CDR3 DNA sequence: TGCGCCAGCAGCATCCGACAGGGGGCGGTGGCGAACACCGGGGAGCTGTTTTTT. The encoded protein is CASSIRQGAVANTGELFF. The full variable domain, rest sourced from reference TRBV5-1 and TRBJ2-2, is KAGVTQTPRYLIKTRGQQVTLSCSPISGHRSVSWYQQTPGQGLQFLFEYFSETQRNKGNFPGRFSGRQFSNSRSEMNVSTLELGDSALYLCASSIRQGAVANTGELFFGEGSRLTVL.

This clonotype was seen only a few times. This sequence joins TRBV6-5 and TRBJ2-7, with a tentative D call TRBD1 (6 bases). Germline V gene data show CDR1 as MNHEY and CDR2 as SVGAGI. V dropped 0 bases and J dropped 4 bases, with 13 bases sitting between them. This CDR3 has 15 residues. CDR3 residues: CASSYSIQGAYEQYF. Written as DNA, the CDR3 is TGTGCCAGCAGTTACTCGATACAGGGAGCGTACGAGCAGTACTTC.